This T cell receptor beta chain was sequenced in a study of shared clonotypes between healthy human individuals. Study-wide points: When compared with the clonotypes that were shared by all four sorted-subset donors, the non-shared clonotypes turned out to have lower generation probabilities. Naive subsets usually exceeded memory subsets in estimated richness.

The CDR3 consists of 13 residues. Germline CDR1 reads WSHSY; CDR2 reads SAAADI. V lost 6 bases and J 5 bases, leaving 10 bases between the germline ends. The input for sorted-subset replicate PCRs was roughly 180 ng DNA, about 29,000 T cell genomes. Clones were read by immunoSEQ multiplex PCR, and TCRdb kept only the in-frame ones, dropping some. Among about 2.5 million clones listed, around 90% were seen once. The table lists this clone with a count of one. No antigen is known for it. The chain joins TRBV10-2 to TRBJ1-4, with D maybe TRBD1 (6 bases). The sample was naive CD4+ T cells from PBMCs. Subset: CD45RA+ positively selected. The TCR originated in a man aged 18 to 29 in good health. Some clones in this sample may be carry-over from other donors' samples. CDR3 DNA: TGCGCCAGCAGGGACAGCACAAATGAAAAACTGTTTTTT. Translation: CASRDSTNEKLFF.